This TCR beta chain is from a study of T cell clonality in common variable immunodeficiency. Many counts were recorded for this clone. Its antigen is unknown. Findings and limits, study-wide: Compared with controls, CVID subjects had fewer shared TCRbeta clones. In common variable immunodeficiency, TCR beta chains reportedly carried fewer deletions and N-nucleotide insertions.

CVID and control samples used equivalent genomic DNA input. Clones were read by immunoSEQ multiplex PCR, and TCRdb kept only the in-frame ones, dropping some. The sample includes fewer than 55,000 clones, none of them occurring once. The sequence was obtained from a person aged 18 to 75 in good health. The sequencing input was peripheral blood mononuclear cells.

This CDR3 reads CSARRQASPNSPLHF. The part of the CDR3 DNA that was read is TGCAGTGCTAGACGGCAGGCGTCCCCTAATTCACCC. The chain uses TRBV20-1 and TRBJ1-6, with D hard to call. The CDR3 is cut off 3 residues early in the read; its end comes from the germline J gene. Germline CDR1 DFQATT, CDR2 SNEGSKA (reference sequence). Trimming left V 2 bases short and J 6 bases short, with 14 bases between. This CDR3 contains 15 residues.